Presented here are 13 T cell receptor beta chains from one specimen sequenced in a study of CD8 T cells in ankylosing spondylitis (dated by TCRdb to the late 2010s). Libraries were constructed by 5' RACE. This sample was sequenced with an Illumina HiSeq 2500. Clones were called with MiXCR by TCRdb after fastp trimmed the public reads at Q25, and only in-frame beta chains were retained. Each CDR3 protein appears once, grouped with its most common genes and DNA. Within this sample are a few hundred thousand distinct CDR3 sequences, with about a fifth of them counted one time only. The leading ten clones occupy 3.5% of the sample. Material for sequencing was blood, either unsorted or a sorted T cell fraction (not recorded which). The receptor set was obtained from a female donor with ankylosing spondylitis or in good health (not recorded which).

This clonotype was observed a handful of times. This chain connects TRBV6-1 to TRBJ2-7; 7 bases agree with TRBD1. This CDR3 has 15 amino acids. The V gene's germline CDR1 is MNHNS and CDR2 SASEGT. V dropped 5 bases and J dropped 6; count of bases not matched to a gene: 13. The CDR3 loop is CASSPGDSRVSEQYF. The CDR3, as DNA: TGTGCCAGCAGTCCCGGGGACAGCCGGGTAAGCGAGCAGTACTTC.

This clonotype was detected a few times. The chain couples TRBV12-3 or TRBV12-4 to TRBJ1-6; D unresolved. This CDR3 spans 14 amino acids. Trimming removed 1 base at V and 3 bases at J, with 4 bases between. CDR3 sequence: CASSLGVYNSPLHF. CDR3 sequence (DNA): TGTGCCAGCAGTTTAGGAGTCTATAATTCACCCCTCCACTTT.

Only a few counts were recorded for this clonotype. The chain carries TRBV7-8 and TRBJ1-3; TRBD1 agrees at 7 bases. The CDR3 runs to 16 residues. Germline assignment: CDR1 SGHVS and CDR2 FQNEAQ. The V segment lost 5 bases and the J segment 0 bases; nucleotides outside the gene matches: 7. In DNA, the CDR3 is TGTGCCAGCAGCCACGGGACAGACACCTCTGGAAACACCATATATTTT. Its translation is CASSHGTDTSGNTIYF.

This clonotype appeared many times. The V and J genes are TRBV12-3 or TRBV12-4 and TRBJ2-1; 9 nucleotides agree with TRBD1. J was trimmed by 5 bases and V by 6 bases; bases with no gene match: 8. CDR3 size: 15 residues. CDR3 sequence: CASSRDRGTNNEQFF. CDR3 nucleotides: TGTGCCAGCAGCCGAGACAGGGGGACGAACAATGAGCAGTTCTTC.

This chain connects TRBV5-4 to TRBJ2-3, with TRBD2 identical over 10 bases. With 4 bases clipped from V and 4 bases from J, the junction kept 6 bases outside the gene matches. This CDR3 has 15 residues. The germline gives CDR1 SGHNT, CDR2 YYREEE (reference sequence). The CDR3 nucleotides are TGTGCCAGCAGCCATCCTCTAGCGGGAGCAGATACGCAGTATTTT. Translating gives CASSHPLAGADTQYF.

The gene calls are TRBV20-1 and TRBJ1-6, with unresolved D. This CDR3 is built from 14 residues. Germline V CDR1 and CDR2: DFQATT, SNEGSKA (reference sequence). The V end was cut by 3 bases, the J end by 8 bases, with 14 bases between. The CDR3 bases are TGCAGTGCTAGGCCTATAGGAGGTGATTCACCCCTCCACTTT. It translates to CSARPIGGDSPLHF.

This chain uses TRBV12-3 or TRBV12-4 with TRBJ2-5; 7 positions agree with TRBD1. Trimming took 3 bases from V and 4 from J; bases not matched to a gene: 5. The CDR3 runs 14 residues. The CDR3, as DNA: TGTGCCAGCAGTTTCTGGACAGGATTAGAGACCCAGTACTTC. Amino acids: CASSFWTGLETQYF.

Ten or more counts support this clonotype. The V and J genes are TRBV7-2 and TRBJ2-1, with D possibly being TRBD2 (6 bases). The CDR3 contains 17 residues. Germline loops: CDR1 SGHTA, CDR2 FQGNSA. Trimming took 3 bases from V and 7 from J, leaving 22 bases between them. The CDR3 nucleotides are TGTGCCAGCAGCTTCCGAGGGAACCGGGACTCCGGGAATGAGCAGTTCTTC. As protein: CASSFRGNRDSGNEQFF.

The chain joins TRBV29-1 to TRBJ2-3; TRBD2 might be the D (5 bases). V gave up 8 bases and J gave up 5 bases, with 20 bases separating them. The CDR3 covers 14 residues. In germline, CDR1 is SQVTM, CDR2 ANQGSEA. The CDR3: CSTRAGLGRDTQYF. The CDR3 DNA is TGCAGCACGCGGGCAGGTCTAGGACGAGATACGCAGTATTTT.

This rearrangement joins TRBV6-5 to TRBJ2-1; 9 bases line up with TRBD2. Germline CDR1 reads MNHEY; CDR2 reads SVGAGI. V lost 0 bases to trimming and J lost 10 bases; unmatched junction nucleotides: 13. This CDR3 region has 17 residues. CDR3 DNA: TGTGCCAGCAGTTACTCTTCTGGGCGGGAGGGCCGAGGGGAGCAGTTCTTC. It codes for CASSYSSGREGRGEQFF.

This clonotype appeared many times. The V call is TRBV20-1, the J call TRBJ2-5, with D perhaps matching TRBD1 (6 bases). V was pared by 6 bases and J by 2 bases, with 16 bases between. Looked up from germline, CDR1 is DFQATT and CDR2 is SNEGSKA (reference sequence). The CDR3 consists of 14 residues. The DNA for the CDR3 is TGCAGTGCCGAACAGGGTTACATACAAGAGACCCAGTACTTC. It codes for CSAEQGYIQETQYF.

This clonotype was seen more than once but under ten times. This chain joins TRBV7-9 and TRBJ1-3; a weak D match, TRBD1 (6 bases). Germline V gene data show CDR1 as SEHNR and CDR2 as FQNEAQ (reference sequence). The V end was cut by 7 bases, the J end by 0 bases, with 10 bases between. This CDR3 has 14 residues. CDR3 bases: TGTGCCAGCACCAGGACAGTCTCTGGAAACACCATATATTTT. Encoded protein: CASTRTVSGNTIYF.

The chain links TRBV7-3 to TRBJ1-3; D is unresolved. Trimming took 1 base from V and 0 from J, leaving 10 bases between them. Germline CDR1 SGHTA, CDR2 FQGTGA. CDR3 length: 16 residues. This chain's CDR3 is CASSLSPVGSGNTIYF. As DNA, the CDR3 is TGTGCCAGCAGCTTAAGTCCCGTGGGCTCTGGAAACACCATATATTTT. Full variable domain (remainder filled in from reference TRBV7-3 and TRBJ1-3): GAGVSQTPSNKVTEKGKYVELRCDPISGHTALYWYRQSLGQGPEFLIYFQGTGAADDSGLPNDRFFAVRPEGSVSTLKIQRTERGDSAVYLCASSLSPVGSGNTIYFGEGSWLTVV.